This passage covers 14 T cell receptor beta chains from one sample sequenced in a study of T cell responses to AZD1222 COVID-19 vaccine. Using immunoSEQ multiplex PCR, the repertoire was profiled, and TCRdb retains in-frame clones only, with some absent. The sample shows more than 60,000 clones, around 90% of them seen only once. Source: peripheral blood, taken on day 0 of AZD1222 vaccination. The receptors derive from an adult in good health.

This chain connects TRBV7-8 to TRBJ2-3, with 8 bases fitting TRBD1. This CDR3 is 17 amino acids long. The J segment lost 3 bases and the V segment lost 5 bases, leaving 13 bases of the junction unmatched. CDR1 and CDR2 (germline): SGHVS, FQNEAQ. CDR3 sequence reads: CASSGPGRTGRTDTQYF. The CDR3 DNA sequence: TGTGCCAGCAGCGGGCCGGGGAGGACAGGGAGAACAGATACGCAGTATTTT.

This chain connects TRBV9 to TRBJ1-2; D gene unclear. The CDR3 spans 17 residues. Germline V gives CDR1 SGDLS, CDR2 YYNGEE. Trimming pared 0 bases from V and 8 bases from J, leaving 23 bases between. The CDR3 sequence: CASSVGGISRLSSGYTF. The CDR3 DNA reads as TGTGCCAGCAGCGTAGGAGGCATATCCAGACTATCTAGCGGCTACACCTTC.

The chain links TRBV6-9 to TRBJ2-1, with 11 bases identical to TRBD2. Losses at the gene ends were 7 bases for V and 3 bases for J; bases not matched to a gene: 17. There are 19 residues in the CDR3. Germline CDR1 is MNHGY and CDR2 is SVAAGI. CDR3 sequence (DNA): TGTGCCAGCACCAAGAAAAACCAATCGGGACTAGCGGTCTACAATGAGCAGTTCTTC. Amino acid sequence: CASTKKNQSGLAVYNEQFF.

This sequence joins TRBV19 and TRBJ1-5; weak D call: TRBD1 (5 bases). The ends were cut back, 5 bases at V and 8 bases at J, with 22 bases in the middle. CDR1 is LNHDA and CDR2 is SQIVND in the germline V gene (reference sequence). There are 16 residues in the CDR3. DNA for the CDR3: TGTGCCAGTAGTGTCTTAGGGGAGGGAACGATGAAGCCCCAGCATTTT. The encoded protein is CASSVLGEGTMKPQHF.

The J gene is TRBJ2-5, the V gene TRBV5-1, with TRBD1 matching over 11 bases. The CDR3 loop spans 15 amino acids. Germline CDR1 and CDR2: SGHRS and YFSETQ. V lost 7 bases and J lost 5; bases outside the gene matches: 10. CDR3 coding DNA: TGCGCCAGCGCAGGACAGGGGGCGCCCGAGGAGACCCAGTACTTC. As protein: CASAGQGAPEETQYF.

This chain links TRBV2 with TRBJ1-4; perhaps TRBD1 as D (5 bases). Trimming cost V 3 bases and J 5 bases, with 16 bases left between them. Germline loops: CDR1 SNHLY, CDR2 FYNNEI. The CDR3 totals 16 residues. CDR3 in DNA: TGTGCCAGCAGTGATGGCAGGGCCAGAGGGAATGAAAAACTGTTTTTT. Its protein product is CASSDGRARGNEKLFF.

The J gene is TRBJ1-1, the V gene TRBV6-4; 8 nucleotides match TRBD1. CDR1 is MRHNA and CDR2 is SNTAGT in the germline V gene. This CDR3 is built from 15 residues. V gave up 7 bases and J gave up 1 base; unmatched junction bases: 8. CDR3: CASTKEQGANTEAFF. The CDR3 DNA follows: TGTGCCAGCACCAAGGAGCAGGGGGCGAACACTGAAGCTTTCTTT.

This clone was seen a handful of times. The rearrangement links TRBV7-6 to TRBJ2-3; no clear D gene. With 5 bases removed from V and 2 bases from J, the gap between germline ends came to 11 bases. The germline V gene has CDR1 SGHVS and CDR2 FNYEAQ. The CDR3 loop spans 14 amino acids. The CDR3, as DNA: TGTGCCAGCAGCCAAGGAAGTTACACAGATACGCAGTATTTT. It is translated as CASSQGSYTDTQYF.

This chain uses TRBV6-5 with TRBJ2-1, with D uncertain. Germline-derived CDR1 and CDR2 are MNHEY and SVGAGI. This CDR3 is 11 amino acids long. V was cut by 6 bases and J by 5 bases, with 5 bases left in between. The CDR3 protein is CASRFDNEQFF. In DNA, the CDR3 is TGTGCCAGCAGGTTTGACAATGAGCAGTTCTTC.

This clone was observed at least ten times. The V gene is TRBV2, the J gene TRBJ2-7; 10 bases map to TRBD1. This CDR3 spans 15 amino acids. The V segment lost 6 bases and the J segment 7 bases; nucleotides outside the gene matches: 12. Germline V gives CDR1 SNHLY, CDR2 FYNNEI. The CDR3 loop reads CASREPGQGTREQYF. The CDR3 region has the DNA TGTGCCAGCAGGGAACCGGGACAGGGGACTAGGGAGCAGTACTTC.

The genes are TRBV7-9 and TRBJ1-5, with TRBD1 as a possible D gene (5 bases). From germline, CDR1 is SEHNR and CDR2 FQNEAQ (reference sequence). There are 13 residues in the CDR3. With 2 bases removed from V and 6 bases from J, the gap between germline ends came to 8 bases. As DNA, the CDR3 is TGTGCCAGCAGCTTATTGCAGGGTCAGCCCCAGCATTTT. Residues: CASSLLQGQPQHF.

The chain uses TRBV20-1 and TRBJ1-2; possible D gene TRBD1, 6 bases. Trimming stripped 8 bases from V and 8 bases from J, with 15 bases between. The germline gives CDR1 DFQATT, CDR2 SNEGSKA (reference sequence). CDR3 length: 11 residues. CDR3 DNA: TGCAGTCCCGGGGGGGCGCGGGGCTACACCTTC. This translates into CSPGGARGYTF.

The J gene is TRBJ2-6, the V gene TRBV18; D possibly corresponds to TRBD1 (5 bases). The length of the CDR3 is 15 residues. Trimming removed 3 bases from V and 4 bases from J, with 10 bases in between. Germline CDR1 reads KGHSH; CDR2 reads LQKENI. The CDR3 region is CASSPTALGANVLTF. In DNA form, the CDR3 reads TGTGCCAGCTCACCGACAGCCTTAGGGGCCAACGTCCTGACTTTC.

This chain links TRBV7-9 with TRBJ2-7; 11 bases line up with TRBD2. The CDR3 length is 15 residues. Germline V gene data show CDR1 as SEHNR and CDR2 as FQNEAQ (reference sequence). Trimming at V came to 5 bases and at J to 2 bases, leaving 5 bases not matched to a gene. The CDR3 protein is CASSGGLAVPYEQYF. CDR3 bases: TGTGCCAGCAGCGGGGGACTAGCGGTGCCCTACGAGCAGTACTTC.